This TCR beta chain was identified during a study of tumor-infiltrating lymphocytes in primary liver carcinoma. As for the study in general: Subjects consisted of male and female patients aged 30 to 69 years.

CDR1 is SGHVS, CDR2 FQNEAQ, per germline. The CDR3 consists of 14 residues. The ends lost 5 bases at V and 8 bases at J; junction bases unmatched: 8. Production of TCR beta cDNA used 400 to 600 ng total RNA together with a constant-region primer. What produced the TCR beta libraries was three nested multiplex PCR rounds using slightly modified ARM-PCR. The first two PCR rounds used TRBV1-TRBV30 primers with a Cbeta primer, around 10 cycles each. TCRdb passed the multiplex PCR reads through MiXCR, listing each CDR3 protein once. The sample contains a few hundred thousand distinct CDR3 sequences, more than 55% of which appear only once. Blood RNA was derived from unsorted whole blood, and germline DNA was extracted too.

This TCR was sampled from a woman aged 30 to 39 with primary liver carcinoma and hepatitis B virus infection. The rearrangement uses TRBV7-8 and TRBJ1-2; 10 bases match TRBD1. Sequenced material: peripheral blood. CDR3 DNA: TGTGCCAGCAGCAGACAGGGGGCCGAGCGGGGCTACACCTTC. Translating gives CASSRQGAERGYTF.